Below, 25 T cell receptor beta chains from the same sample are listed, as sequenced in a study of blood T cell repertoires in COVID-19. Measured with immunoSEQ multiplex PCR; TCRdb has only the in-frame clones, and not every one. The data hold about 260,000 clones, with approximately 91% observed a single time. Sequenced input: peripheral blood. Receptor source: a human donor in a cohort sampled during active COVID-19.

This sequence joins TRBV5-6 and TRBJ1-1, with 9 bases identical to TRBD1. The germline V gene encodes CDR1 SGHDT and CDR2 YYEEEE. The CDR3 is 16 amino acids. J lost 2 bases, V lost 0 bases, and 5 bases had no gene match. The CDR3 DNA follows: TGTGCCAGCAGCTTGGGCGACAGGGGGGCAAACACTGAAGCTTTCTTT. Translating gives CASSLGDRGANTEAFF.

The chain uses TRBV5-4 and TRBJ1-2; 7 bases fit TRBD1. V lost 3 bases, J lost 4 bases, and 6 bases stayed unmatched. CDR3 length: 14 amino acids. The germline CDR1 and CDR2 sequences are SGHNT and YYREEE (reference sequence). Here the CDR3 DNA reads TGTGCCAGCAGCTCCCTTCGGGACAGCTATGGCTACACCTTC. The encoded protein is CASSSLRDSYGYTF.

The J gene is TRBJ2-3, the V gene TRBV5-1; 9 bases are a match to TRBD2. CDR1 and CDR2 from the germline V gene are SGHRS and YFSETQ. This CDR3 region has 16 residues. The junction had 7 bases not matched to a gene; V was cut back by 1 base and J by 4 bases. Written as DNA, the CDR3 is TGCGCCAGCAGCTTGAGTCGCGGGGGGGCCCCAGATACGCAGTATTTT. It is translated as CASSLSRGGAPDTQYF.

The chain couples TRBV12-3 or TRBV12-4 to TRBJ1-2; 8 nucleotides match TRBD1. The V gene end was trimmed by 5 bases and the J gene end by 8 bases; junction bases not matched to a gene: 7. This CDR3 comprises 13 residues. CDR3 loop: CASSPGQAGGYTF. The DNA of the CDR3 is TGTGCCAGCAGTCCGGGACAGGCGGGGGGCTACACCTTC.

The V gene is TRBV6-6, the J gene TRBJ2-7, with D maybe TRBD1 (5 bases). V shed 7 bases and J shed 3 bases, with 10 bases lying between them. Germline lookup yields CDR1 MNHNY and CDR2 SVGAGI (reference sequence). This CDR3 has 12 residues. The CDR3 protein is CASNPGNYEQYF. In nucleotides, the CDR3 is TGTGCCAGCAATCCAGGGAACTACGAGCAGTACTTC.

This chain links TRBV27 with TRBJ2-7; D possibly corresponds to TRBD1 (6 bases). Germline V gene lookup returns CDR1 MNHEY and CDR2 SMNVEV (reference sequence). V was pared by 2 bases and J by 1 base, with 9 bases between. CDR3 length equals 14 residues. CDR3 coding DNA: TGTGCCAGCAGTTTAAGGGGACATTCCTACGAGCAGTACTTC. Translation: CASSLRGHSYEQYF.

This clone appeared once. The chain uses TRBV6-2 or TRBV6-3 and TRBJ2-5; 11 bases are shared with TRBD2. The CDR3 totals 18 residues. The ends lost 0 bases at V and 1 base at J; junction bases unmatched: 7. Germline-derived CDR1 and CDR2 are MNHEY and SVGEGT. The CDR3: CASSYSWTSGPFQETQYF. The CDR3 DNA sequence: TGTGCCAGCAGTTACTCGTGGACTAGCGGGCCCTTCCAAGAGACCCAGTACTTC.

This chain uses TRBV28 with TRBJ2-7, with 11 bases identical to TRBD2. With V trimmed by 5 bases and J by 7 bases, 13 bases remained unmatched. The CDR3 extends over 16 amino acids. Germline loops: CDR1 MDHEN, CDR2 SYDVKM. CDR3 region: CASSRGLAGGIPEQYF. The CDR3 DNA is TGTGCCAGCAGTCGGGGTCTAGCGGGAGGAATTCCGGAGCAGTACTTC.

The gene calls are TRBV4-1 and TRBJ1-1; D is unresolved. V lost 0 bases to trimming and J lost 6 bases, with 14 bases between them. Germline CDR1 is MGHRA and CDR2 is YSYEKL. The CDR3 totals 15 residues. DNA of the CDR3: TGCGCCAGCAGCCAAGATGTAGAATTAACGGCTGAAGCTTTCTTT. Translated: CASSQDVELTAEAFF.

This rearrangement joins TRBV14 to TRBJ1-6, with no clear D. CDR1 is SGHDN and CDR2 is FVKESK in the germline V gene. This CDR3 comprises 15 residues. Trimming pared 3 bases from V and 7 bases from J, leaving 13 bases between. The CDR3 region is CASSQAAGNNSPLHF. DNA for the CDR3: TGTGCCAGCAGCCAGGCCGCCGGGAACAATTCACCCCTCCACTTT. Full variable domain (rest looked up from reference TRBV14 and TRBJ1-6): EAGVTQFPSHSVIEKGQTVTLRCDPISGHDNLYWYRRVMGKEIKFLLHFVKESKQDESGMPNNRFLAERTGGTYSTLKVQPAELEDSGVYFCASSQAAGNNSPLHFGNGTRLTVT.

J is TRBJ2-1 and V is TRBV9; TRBD2 matches 8 bases. The CDR3 runs to 15 residues. The V gene end was trimmed by 3 bases and the J gene end by 7 bases; junction bases not matched to a gene: 9. CDR1 is SGDLS and CDR2 is YYNGEE in the germline V gene. CDR3 in amino acids: CASSAEGTSTNEQFF. The CDR3 coding sequence is TGTGCCAGCAGCGCCGAAGGGACTAGTACGAATGAGCAGTTCTTC. Full variable domain (missing parts from reference TRBV9 and TRBJ2-1): DSGVTQTPKHLITATGQRVTLRCSPRSGDLSVYWYQQSLDQGLQFLIQYYNGEERAKGNILERFSAQQFPDLHSELNLSSLELGDSALYFCASSAEGTSTNEQFFGPGTRLTVL.

The chain uses TRBV6-5 and TRBJ1-1, with a possible D match to TRBD1 (5 bases). CDR1 and CDR2 (germline): MNHEY, SVGAGI. CDR3 length equals 12 residues. V was trimmed by 2 bases and J by 10 bases, leaving 11 bases between them. The CDR3 spells CASSYREGAAFF. DNA for the CDR3: TGTGCCAGCAGTTACAGGGAAGGGGCAGCTTTCTTT.

The V and J genes are TRBV4-3 and TRBJ1-2; possibly TRBD1 for D (5 bases). The CDR3 sequence is 14 residues long. V shed 0 bases and J shed 5 bases, with 10 bases lying between them. The germline CDR1 and CDR2 sequences are LGHNA and YSLEER. CDR3 DNA sequence: TGCGCCAGCAGCCAAGATTACAGGTCATATGGCTACACCTTC. It yields the protein CASSQDYRSYGYTF.

The chain has TRBV28 and TRBJ2-1; tentative D call: TRBD2 (6 bases). V lost 11 bases to trimming and J lost 2 bases, with 13 bases between them. CDR1 is MDHEN, CDR2 SYDVKM, per germline. The CDR3 sequence is 13 residues long. For the CDR3, the DNA is TGTGCCTGTATGGCGGGGCCCTACAATGAGCAGTTCTTC. Amino acids: CACMAGPYNEQFF.

The rearrangement joins TRBV18 to TRBJ2-6; D unresolved. V lost 5 bases and J lost 0, with 14 bases in between. CDR3 size: 17 residues. CDR1 is KGHSH, CDR2 LQKENI, per germline. In DNA, the CDR3 is TGTGCCAGCTCAGACGTCCAGGTTCACTCTGGGGCCAACGTCCTGACTTTC. Its translation is CASSDVQVHSGANVLTF.

The genes are TRBV7-2 and TRBJ2-7, with 10 bases aligning to TRBD2. The CDR3 runs to 15 residues. Germline V gene lookup returns CDR1 SGHTA and CDR2 FQGNSA. With V trimmed by 4 bases and J by 3 bases, 6 bases remained unmatched. CDR3 in DNA: TGTGCCAGCAGCTCAACTAGCGGGACACACTACGAGCAGTACTTC. Protein product: CASSSTSGTHYEQYF.

This chain links TRBV9 with TRBJ1-2; D is perhaps TRBD1 (6 bases). The germline V gene encodes CDR1 SGDLS and CDR2 YYNGEE. This CDR3 is 15 amino acids long. Trimming shortened V by 0 bases and J by 4 bases, and 13 bases separated the two germline ends. The CDR3 DNA is TGTGCCAGCAGCGTAGGGTCACAGGGCAGCTATGGCTACACCTTC. Its protein is CASSVGSQGSYGYTF.

The chain carries TRBV6-5 and TRBJ1-3; TRBD1 might be the D (5 bases). Germline CDR1 MNHEY, CDR2 SVGAGI. This CDR3 comprises 15 residues. V dropped 8 bases and J dropped 4 bases, with 18 bases sitting between them. The CDR3 DNA follows: TGTGCCAGCGGAACCCAGGGCTCACTAGGAAACACCATATATTTT. Amino acid sequence: CASGTQGSLGNTIYF.

The chain carries TRBV7-9 and TRBJ2-7; 8 bases fit TRBD1. Trimming took 5 bases from V and 6 from J; bases not matched to a gene: 12. There are 15 residues in the CDR3. Germline V gene sequence: CDR1 SEHNR, CDR2 FQNEAQ (reference sequence). The CDR3 DNA reads as TGTGCCAGCAGCCTAGAGACAGGGGACCGAGGCGAGCAGTACTTC. This encodes CASSLETGDRGEQYF.

The chain combines TRBV5-1 with TRBJ2-3, with TRBD2 identical over 7 bases. With 3 bases clipped from V and 2 bases from J, the junction kept 6 bases outside the gene matches. Germline-derived CDR1 and CDR2 are SGHRS and YFSETQ. The CDR3 sequence is 15 residues long. As DNA, the CDR3 is TGCGCCAGCAGCTCTCCGGGAGGACTCACAGATACGCAGTATTTT. Its translation is CASSSPGGLTDTQYF.

The rearrangement uses TRBV30 and TRBJ1-2; unclear D gene. The CDR3 has 13 residues. CDR1 GTSNPN and CDR2 SVGIG come from the germline V gene (reference sequence). Trimming shortened V by 0 bases and J by 2 bases, and 7 bases separated the two germline ends. The CDR3 nucleotides read TGTGCCTGGAGTGTGGAGGGAAACTATGGCTACACCTTC. Its protein is CAWSVEGNYGYTF.

The chain recombines TRBV4-3 with TRBJ2-1; 11 nucleotides agree with TRBD1. There are 15 residues in the CDR3. V shed 1 base, J shed 10 bases, and the junction held 6 bases outside the gene matches. Germline V gene lookup returns CDR1 LGHNA and CDR2 YSLEER. CDR3 nucleotide sequence: TGCGCCAGCAGCCAAGTGGACAGGGGGCGGAAGGAGCAGTTCTTC. This encodes CASSQVDRGRKEQFF.

The rearrangement links TRBV7-6 to TRBJ2-1, with TRBD2 matching over 11 bases. The V and J ends lost 1 base and 7 bases, in that order; junction bases with no gene match: 9. Per the germline V gene, CDR1 is SGHVS and CDR2 is FNYEAQ. The CDR3 runs 17 residues. This chain's CDR3 is CASSLVQASGGHNEQFF. The CDR3 bases are TGTGCCAGCAGCTTAGTACAGGCTAGCGGGGGGCATAATGAGCAGTTCTTC.

J is TRBJ1-1 and V is TRBV28; D is unclear. The CDR3 contains 13 residues. The V gene's germline CDR1 is MDHEN and CDR2 SYDVKM. V shed 2 bases and J shed 8 bases, with 12 bases lying between them. As DNA, the CDR3 is TGTGCCAGCAGTTTAGTCGGGGAGGAGGAAGCTTTCTTT. This gives the protein CASSLVGEEEAFF.

The chain joins TRBV27 to TRBJ1-2; the match to TRBD1 covers 10 bases. The germline CDR1 and CDR2 sequences are MNHEY and SMNVEV (reference sequence). V dropped 5 bases and J dropped 4; count of bases not matched to a gene: 4. The CDR3 is 14 amino acids. Here the CDR3 DNA reads TGTGCCAGCAGTAAGGGACAGGGGAGCTATGGCTACACCTTC. This sequence encodes CASSKGQGSYGYTF.